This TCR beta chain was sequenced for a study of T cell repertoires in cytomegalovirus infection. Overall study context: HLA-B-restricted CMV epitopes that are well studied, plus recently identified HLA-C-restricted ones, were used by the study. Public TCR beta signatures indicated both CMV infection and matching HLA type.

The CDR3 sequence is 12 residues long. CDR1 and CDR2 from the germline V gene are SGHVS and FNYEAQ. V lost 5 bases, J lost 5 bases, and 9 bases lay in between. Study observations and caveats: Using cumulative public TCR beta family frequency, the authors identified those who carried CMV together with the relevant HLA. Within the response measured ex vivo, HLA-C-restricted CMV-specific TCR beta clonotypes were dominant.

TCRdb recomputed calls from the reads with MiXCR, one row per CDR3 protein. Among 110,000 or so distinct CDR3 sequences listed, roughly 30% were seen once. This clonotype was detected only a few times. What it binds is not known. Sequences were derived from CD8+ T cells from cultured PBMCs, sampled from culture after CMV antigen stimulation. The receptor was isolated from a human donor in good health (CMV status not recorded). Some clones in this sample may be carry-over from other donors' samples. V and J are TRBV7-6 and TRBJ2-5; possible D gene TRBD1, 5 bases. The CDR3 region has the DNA TGTGCCAGCAGCCATTCAGGGGAGACCCAGTACTTC. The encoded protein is CASSHSGETQYF.